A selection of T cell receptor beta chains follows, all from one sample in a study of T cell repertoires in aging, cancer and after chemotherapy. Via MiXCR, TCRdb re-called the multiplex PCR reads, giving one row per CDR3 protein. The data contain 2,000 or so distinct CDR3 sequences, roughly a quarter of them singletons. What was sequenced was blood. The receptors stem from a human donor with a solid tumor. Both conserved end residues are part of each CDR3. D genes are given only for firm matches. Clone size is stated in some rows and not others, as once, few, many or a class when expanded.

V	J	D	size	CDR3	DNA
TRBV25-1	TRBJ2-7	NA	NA	CASSARGGYEQYF	TGTGCCAGCAGTGCTAGGGGAGGCTACGAGCAGTACTTC
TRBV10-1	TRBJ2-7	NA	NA	CASKSRRHLAYEQYF	TGCGCCAGCAAGTCTCGACGGCACCTTGCCTACGAGCAGTACTTC
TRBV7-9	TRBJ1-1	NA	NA	CASSLAANTEAFF	TGTGCCAGCAGCTTAGCCGCGAACACTGAAGCTTTCTTT
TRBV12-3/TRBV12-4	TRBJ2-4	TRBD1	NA	CASSFLWTGGRLAKNIQYF	TGTGCCAGCAGTTTCCTGTGGACAGGGGGAAGATTAGCCAAAAACATTCAGTACTTC
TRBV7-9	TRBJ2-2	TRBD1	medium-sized	CASSLGDRDTGELFF	TGTGCCAGCAGCTTAGGGGACAGGGACACCGGGGAGCTGTTTTTT
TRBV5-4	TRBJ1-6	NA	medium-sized	CASSGTDSYNSPLHF	TGTGCCAGCAGCGGGACGGACTCCTATAATTCACCCCTCCACTTT
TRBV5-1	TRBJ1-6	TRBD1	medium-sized	CASSAGDRGENSPLHF	TGCGCCAGCAGCGCGGGGGACAGGGGCGAAAATTCACCCCTCCACTTT
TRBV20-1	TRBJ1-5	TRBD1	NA	CSATTGGRGNQPQHF	TGCAGTGCTACAACAGGGGGCCGGGGCAATCAGCCCCAGCATTTT
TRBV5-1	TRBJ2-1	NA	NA	CASAFDGQTYNEQFF	TGCGCCAGCGCCTTCGACGGACAGACTTACAATGAGCAGTTCTTC
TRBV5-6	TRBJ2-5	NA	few	CASSLTSNQETQYF	TGCGCCAGCAGCCTAACTAGTAACCAAGAGACCCAGTACTTC
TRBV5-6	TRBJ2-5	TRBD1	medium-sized	CASSPDRGLQETQYF	TGTGCCAGCAGCCCCGACAGGGGGCTCCAAGAGACCCAGTACTTC
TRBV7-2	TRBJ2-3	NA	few	CASSEGLPDTQYF	TGTGCCAGCAGCGAGGGACTTCCAGATACGCAGTATTTT
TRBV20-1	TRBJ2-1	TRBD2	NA	CSASSGGDIYNEQFF	TGCAGTGCTAGTTCGGGGGGGGATATTTACAATGAGCAGTTCTTC
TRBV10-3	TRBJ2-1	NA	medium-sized	CAISGQGNEQFF	TGTGCCATCAGTGGCCAAGGCAATGAGCAGTTCTTC
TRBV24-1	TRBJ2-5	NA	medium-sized	CATSEGQGETQYF	TGTGCCACCAGTGAGGGCCAAGGGGAGACCCAGTACTTC
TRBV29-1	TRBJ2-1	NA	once	CSGVAGLTREQFF	TGCAGCGGGGTGGCGGGGCTTACTAGGGAGCAGTTCTTC
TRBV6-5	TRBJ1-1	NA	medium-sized	CASSYSPGLDGAFF	TGTGCCAGCAGTTACTCGCCAGGGCTGGACGGAGCTTTCTTT
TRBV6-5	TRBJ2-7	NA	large	CASSNWGLSSYEQYF	TGTGCCAGCAGTAACTGGGGGCTAAGCTCCTACGAGCAGTACTTC
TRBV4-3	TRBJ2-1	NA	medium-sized	CASSQFLVVNEQFF	TGCGCCAGCAGCCAATTCCTTGTGGTCAATGAGCAGTTCTTC
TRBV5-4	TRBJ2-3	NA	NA	CASSPPGSSTDTQYF	TGCGCCAGCAGCCCTCCGGGCTCTAGCACAGATACGCAGTATTTT
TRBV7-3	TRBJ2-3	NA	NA	CASSLTGEAQYF	TGTGCCAGCAGCTTAACCGGGGAGGCGCAGTATTTT
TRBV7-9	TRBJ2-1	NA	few	CASSLAKDFEEQFF	TGTGCCAGCAGCTTAGCGAAGGACTTTGAAGAGCAGTTCTTC
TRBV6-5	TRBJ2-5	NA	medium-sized	CASSQRSWGKGETQYF	TGTGCCAGCAGTCAAAGGTCGTGGGGGAAGGGGGAGACCCAGTACTTC
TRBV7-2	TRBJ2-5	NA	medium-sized	CASSFHGTLRGTQYF	TGTGCCAGCAGCTTCCACGGGACCCTCAGAGGGACCCAGTACTTC
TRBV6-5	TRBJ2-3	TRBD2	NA	CASSFTLAGTRGDTQYF	TGTGCCAGCAGTTTCACACTAGCGGGGACTCGGGGAGATACGCAGTATTTT
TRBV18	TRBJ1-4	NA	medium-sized	CASSPPNGGRIEKLFF	TGTGCCAGCTCACCACCGAATGGGGGCCGTATTGAAAAACTGTTTTTT
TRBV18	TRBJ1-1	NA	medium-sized	CASSPPTRLNTEAFF	TGTGCCAGCTCACCACCGACACGATTGAACACTGAAGCTTTCTTT
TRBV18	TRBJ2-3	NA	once	CASSQGREGAADTQYF	TGTGCCAGCTCACAGGGCAGGGAGGGGGCCGCAGATACGCAGTATTTT
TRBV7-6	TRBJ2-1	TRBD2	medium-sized	CASSLIAGGPYNEQFF	TGTGCCAGCAGCTTAATAGCGGGGGGGCCCTACAATGAGCAGTTCTTC
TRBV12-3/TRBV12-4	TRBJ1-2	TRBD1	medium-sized	CASSLTGEYGYTF	TGTGCCAGCAGTTTGACAGGGGAGTATGGCTACACCTTC
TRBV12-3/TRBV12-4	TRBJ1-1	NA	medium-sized	CASSLAGQGPNTEAFF	TGTGCCAGCAGTTTAGCGGGTCAGGGACCCAACACTGAAGCTTTCTTT
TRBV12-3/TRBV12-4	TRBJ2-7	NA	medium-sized	CASSFSNSYEQYF	TGTGCCAGCAGTTTTAGTAATTCCTACGAGCAGTACTTC
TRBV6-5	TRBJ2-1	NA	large	CASSYRYSNNEQFF	TGTGCCAGCAGTTATCGTTACTCGAACAATGAGCAGTTCTTC
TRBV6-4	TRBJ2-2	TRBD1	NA	CASSPGTGATGELFF	TGTGCCAGCAGTCCCGGGACAGGGGCCACCGGGGAGCTGTTTTTT
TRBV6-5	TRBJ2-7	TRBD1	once	CASEGTGIHEQYF	TGTGCCAGCGAGGGGACAGGGATTCACGAGCAGTACTTC
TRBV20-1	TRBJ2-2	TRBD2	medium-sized	CSASGLAGGIGELFF	TGCAGTGCTAGTGGACTAGCGGGGGGCATAGGGGAGCTGTTTTTT
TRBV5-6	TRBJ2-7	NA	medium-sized	CASSLGSGDRHEQYF	TGTGCCAGCAGCTTGGGGTCCGGGGATCGCCACGAGCAGTACTTC
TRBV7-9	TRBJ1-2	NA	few	CASSLRLDYGYTF	TGTGCCAGCAGCTTGAGACTAGACTATGGCTACACCTTC
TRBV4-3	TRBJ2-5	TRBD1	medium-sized	CASSRDRGLETQYF	TGCGCCAGCAGCCGCGACAGGGGGTTAGAGACCCAGTACTTC
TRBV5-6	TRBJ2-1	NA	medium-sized	CASSLQRTDTQFF	TGTGCCAGCAGCTTGCAAAGGACAGATACGCAGTTCTTC
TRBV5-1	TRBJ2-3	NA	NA	CASTLAGARTDTQYF	TGCGCCAGCACCTTGGCGGGGGCCCGGACTGATACGCAGTATTTT
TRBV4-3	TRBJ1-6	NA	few	CASSQTGTKSSDSPLHF	TGCGCCAGCAGCCAAACCGGGACGAAAAGCTCGGATTCACCCCTCCACTTT
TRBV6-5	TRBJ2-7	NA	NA	CVSSRSPSHEQYF	TGTGTTAGCAGTCGATCCCCAAGCCACGAGCAGTACTTC
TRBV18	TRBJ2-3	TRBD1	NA	CASSPSPGQFPDTQYF	TGTGCCAGCTCACCATCCCCGGGACAGTTTCCGGATACGCAGTATTTT
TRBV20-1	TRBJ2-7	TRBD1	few	CSADTGQISYEQYF	TGCAGTGCCGATACGGGACAGATCTCCTACGAGCAGTACTTC
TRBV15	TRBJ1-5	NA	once	CAGGGRGDVVNQPQHF	TGTGCCGGGGGGGGGCGGGGGGACGTGGTCAATCAGCCCCAGCATTTT
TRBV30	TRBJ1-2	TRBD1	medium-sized	CAWSGDRGTWGYTF	TGTGCCTGGAGTGGAGACAGGGGCACCTGGGGCTACACCTTC
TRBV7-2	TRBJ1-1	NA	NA	CASSGALGTEAFF	TGTGCCAGCAGCGGAGCCTTGGGCACTGAAGCTTTCTTT
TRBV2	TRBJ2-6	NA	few	CASSESSGANVLTF	TGTGCCAGCAGTGAAAGCTCTGGGGCCAACGTCCTGACTTTC
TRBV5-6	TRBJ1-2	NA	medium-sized	CASSLGTDHGYTF	TGTGCCAGCAGCTTGGGGACGGACCATGGCTACACCTTC
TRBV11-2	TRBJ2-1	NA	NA	CASSLGRAPYNEQFF	TGTGCCAGCAGCTTAGGTCGCGCACCTTACAATGAGCAGTTCTTC
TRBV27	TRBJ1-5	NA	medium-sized	CASSLLGGSNQPQHF	TGTGCCAGCAGTTTATTGGGGGGCTCTAATCAGCCCCAGCATTTT
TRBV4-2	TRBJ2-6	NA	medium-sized	CASSQGQLNGANVLTF	TGTGCCAGCAGCCAAGGTCAGCTGAATGGGGCCAACGTCCTGACTTTC
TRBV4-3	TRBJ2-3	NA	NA	CASSRAPGLTDTQYF	TGCGCCAGCAGCCGCGCCCCGGGGCTCACAGATACGCAGTATTTT
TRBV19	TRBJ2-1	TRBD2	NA	CASRPTSGATTPYNEQFF	TGTGCCAGTAGACCCACTAGCGGGGCCACAACCCCCTACAATGAGCAGTTCTTC
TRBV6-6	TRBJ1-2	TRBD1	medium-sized	CASLRDSAYGYTF	TGTGCCAGCCTCCGGGACAGCGCCTATGGCTACACCTTC
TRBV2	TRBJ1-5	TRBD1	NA	CASSGWTGRNQPQHF	TGTGCCAGCAGCGGGTGGACAGGGCGCAATCAGCCCCAGCATTTT
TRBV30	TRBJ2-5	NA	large	CAWSRETQYF	TGTGCCTGGAGTAGGGAGACCCAGTACTTC
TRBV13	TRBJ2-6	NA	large	CASSPGANVLTF	TGTGCCAGCAGCCCTGGGGCCAACGTCCTGACTTTC
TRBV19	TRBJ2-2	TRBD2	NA	CASKGLAGGTGELFF	TGTGCCAGCAAGGGACTAGCGGGGGGTACCGGGGAGCTGTTTTTT